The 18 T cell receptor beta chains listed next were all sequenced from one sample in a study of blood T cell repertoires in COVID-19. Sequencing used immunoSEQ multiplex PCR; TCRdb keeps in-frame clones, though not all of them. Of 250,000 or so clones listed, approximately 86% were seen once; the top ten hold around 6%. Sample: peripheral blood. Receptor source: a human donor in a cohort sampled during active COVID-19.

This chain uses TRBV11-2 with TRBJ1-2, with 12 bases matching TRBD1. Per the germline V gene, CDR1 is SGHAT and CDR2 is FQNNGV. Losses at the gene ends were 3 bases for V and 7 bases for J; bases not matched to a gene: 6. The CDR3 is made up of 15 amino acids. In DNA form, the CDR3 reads TGTGCCAGCAGCTTGGGGCCGGGACAGGGGGCTGGCTACACCTTC. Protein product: CASSLGPGQGAGYTF.

For the CDR3, the DNA is TGTGCCAGCAGCCCAGGGGGGACAGGGGTTATCGAGCAGTACTTC. Its translation: CASSPGGTGVIEQYF. V is TRBV11-3 and J is TRBJ2-7, with 10 positions matching TRBD1. Per germline, CDR1 SGHNT and CDR2 YENEEA. This CDR3 comprises 15 residues. The V gene end was trimmed by 5 bases and the J gene end by 6 bases; junction bases not matched to a gene: 10.

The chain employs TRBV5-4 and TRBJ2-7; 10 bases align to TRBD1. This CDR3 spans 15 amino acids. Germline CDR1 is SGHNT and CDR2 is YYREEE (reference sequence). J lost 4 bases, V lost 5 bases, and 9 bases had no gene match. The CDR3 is CASSRGGTGVYEQYF. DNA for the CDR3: TGTGCCAGCAGTAGGGGTGGGACAGGGGTTTACGAGCAGTACTTC. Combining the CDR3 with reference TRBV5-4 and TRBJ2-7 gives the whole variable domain ETGVTQSPTHLIKTRGQQVTLRCSSQSGHNTVSWYQQALGQGPQFIFQYYREEENGRGNFPPRFSGLQFPNYSSELNVNALELDDSALYLCASSRGGTGVYEQYFGPGTRLTVT.

CDR3 in DNA: TGTGCCAGCACTCATAGCGGGAGTAACAATGAGCAGTTCTTC. It translates to CASTHSGSNNEQFF. The chain couples TRBV6-6 to TRBJ2-1; the match to TRBD2 covers 9 bases. After removal of 7 bases from V and 5 bases from J, the junction contained 6 bases not matched to a gene. The CDR3 length is 14 residues. Germline V gene sequence: CDR1 MNHNY, CDR2 SVGAGI (reference sequence).

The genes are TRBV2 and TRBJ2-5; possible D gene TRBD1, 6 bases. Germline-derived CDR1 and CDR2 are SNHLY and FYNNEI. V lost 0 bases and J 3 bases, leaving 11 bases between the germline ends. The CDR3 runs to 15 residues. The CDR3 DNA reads TGTGCCAGCAGTGAAGCGCTTGGGGACAAAGAGACCCAGTACTTC. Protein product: CASSEALGDKETQYF.

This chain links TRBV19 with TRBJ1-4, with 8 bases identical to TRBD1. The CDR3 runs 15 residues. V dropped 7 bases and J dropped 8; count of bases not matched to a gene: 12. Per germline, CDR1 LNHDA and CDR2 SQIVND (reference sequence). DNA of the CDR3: TGTGCCAGTACCCGCAGGCAGGGGGCGGTGGAAAAACTGTTTTTT. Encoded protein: CASTRRQGAVEKLFF.

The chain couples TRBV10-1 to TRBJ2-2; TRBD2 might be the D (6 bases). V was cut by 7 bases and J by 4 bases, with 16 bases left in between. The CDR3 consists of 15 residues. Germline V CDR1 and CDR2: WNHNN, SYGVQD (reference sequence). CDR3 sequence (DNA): TGCGCCAGCACTCGGGACTCCCCGGGCACCGGGGAGCTGTTTTTT. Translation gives CASTRDSPGTGELFF.

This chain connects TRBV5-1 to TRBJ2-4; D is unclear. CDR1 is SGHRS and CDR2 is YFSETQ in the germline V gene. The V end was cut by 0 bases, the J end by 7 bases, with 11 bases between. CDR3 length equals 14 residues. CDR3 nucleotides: TGCGCCAGCAGCTTGGGGCCATCTGCCAACATTCAGTACTTC. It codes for CASSLGPSANIQYF.

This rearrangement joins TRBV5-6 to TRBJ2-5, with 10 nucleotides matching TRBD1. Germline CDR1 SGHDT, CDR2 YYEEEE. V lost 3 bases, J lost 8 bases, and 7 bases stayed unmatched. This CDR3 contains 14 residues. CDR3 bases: TGTGCCAGCAGCTATGGGACAGGGGCCTCAACCCAGTACTTC. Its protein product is CASSYGTGASTQYF.

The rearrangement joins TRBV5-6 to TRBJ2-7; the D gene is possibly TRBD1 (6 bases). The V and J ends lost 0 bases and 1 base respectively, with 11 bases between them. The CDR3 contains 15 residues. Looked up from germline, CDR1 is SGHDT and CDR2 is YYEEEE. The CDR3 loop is CASSLEDRPSYEQYF. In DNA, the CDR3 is TGTGCCAGCAGCTTGGAAGACAGGCCATCCTACGAGCAGTACTTC.

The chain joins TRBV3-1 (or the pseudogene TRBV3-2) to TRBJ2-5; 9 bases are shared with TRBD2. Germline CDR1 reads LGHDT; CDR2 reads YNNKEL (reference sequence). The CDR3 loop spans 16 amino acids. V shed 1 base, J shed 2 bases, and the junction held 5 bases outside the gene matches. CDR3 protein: CASSQGASGNQETQYF. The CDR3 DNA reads TGTGCCAGCAGCCAAGGTGCTAGCGGGAATCAAGAGACCCAGTACTTC.

Here the CDR3 reads CASIDTADTQYF. The CDR3 DNA follows: TGTGCCAGCATCGACACGGCAGATACGCAGTATTTT. The chain uses TRBV5-4 and TRBJ2-3; D uncertain. This CDR3 has 12 residues. V gave up 6 bases and J gave up 4 bases, with 9 bases separating them. CDR1 is SGHNT and CDR2 is YYREEE in the germline V gene (reference sequence). The full variable domain, its missing parts supplied by reference TRBV5-4 and TRBJ2-3, is ETGVTQSPTHLIKTRGQQVTLRCSSQSGHNTVSWYQQALGQGPQFIFQYYREEENGRGNFPPRFSGLQFPNYSSELNVNALELDDSALYLCASIDTADTQYFGPGTRLTVL.

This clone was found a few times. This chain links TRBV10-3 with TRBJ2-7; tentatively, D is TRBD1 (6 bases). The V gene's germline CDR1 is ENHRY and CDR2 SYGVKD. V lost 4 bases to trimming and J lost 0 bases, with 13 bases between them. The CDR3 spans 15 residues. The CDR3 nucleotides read TGTGCCATCAGTGCTGACGACAGGAGCTCCTACGAGCAGTACTTC. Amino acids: CAISADDRSSYEQYF.

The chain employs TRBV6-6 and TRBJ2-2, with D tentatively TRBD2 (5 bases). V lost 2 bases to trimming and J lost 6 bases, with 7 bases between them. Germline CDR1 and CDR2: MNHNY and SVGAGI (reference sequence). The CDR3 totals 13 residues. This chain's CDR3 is CASSYEGAGELFF. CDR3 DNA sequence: TGTGCCAGCAGTTACGAGGGTGCCGGGGAGCTGTTTTTT.

The CDR3: CASRATLNTEAFF. In DNA form, the CDR3 reads TGTGCCAGCAGGGCAACCCTGAACACTGAAGCTTTCTTT. This chain connects TRBV6-5 to TRBJ1-1, with D unclear. The V end was cut by 6 bases, the J end by 0 bases, with 8 bases between. This CDR3 has 13 amino acids. Germline-derived CDR1 and CDR2 are MNHEY and SVGAGI.

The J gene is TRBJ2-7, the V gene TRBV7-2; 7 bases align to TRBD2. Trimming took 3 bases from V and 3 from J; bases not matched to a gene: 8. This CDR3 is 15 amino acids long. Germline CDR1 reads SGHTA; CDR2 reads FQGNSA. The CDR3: CASSFDSGTNYEQYF. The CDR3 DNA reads TGTGCCAGCAGCTTTGACAGCGGGACCAACTACGAGCAGTACTTC.

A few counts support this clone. The CDR3 region has the DNA TGCAGCGTTGGAAGTCAGGGCTCCTACGAGCAGTACTTC. Its protein product is CSVGSQGSYEQYF. V and J are TRBV29-1 and TRBJ2-7; TRBD1 might be the D (5 bases). This CDR3 is 13 amino acids long. V was shortened by 4 bases and J by 0 bases, with 10 bases between the two germline ends. Germline V lookup: CDR1 SQVTM, CDR2 ANQGSEA.

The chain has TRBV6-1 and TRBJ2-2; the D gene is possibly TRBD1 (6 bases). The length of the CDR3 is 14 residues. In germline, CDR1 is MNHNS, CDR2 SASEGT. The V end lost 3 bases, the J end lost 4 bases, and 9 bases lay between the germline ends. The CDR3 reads CASSDGQLTGELFF. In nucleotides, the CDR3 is TGTGCCAGCAGTGATGGACAGCTCACCGGGGAGCTGTTTTTT.